The 21 T cell receptor beta chains reported below all come from one sample, sequenced in a study of radiotherapy plus CTLA-4 blockade in lung cancer. The repertoire was sequenced with immunoSEQ multiplex PCR; TCRdb's copy has only in-frame clones and lacks some. The top ten clones hold 5% to 7.5% of a sample with about 35,000 clones, 85% to 90% of them seen once. The specimen was peripheral blood, collected from a patient treated with radiotherapy plus ipilimumab. These receptors originate from a human donor with non-small cell lung cancer who had stable disease on radiotherapy plus ipilimumab.

V gene TRBV27 combines with J gene TRBJ2-7, with 10 bases fitting TRBD1. Germline trimming cut 6 bases from V and 2 bases from J; bases unmatched to any gene: 7. Per germline, CDR1 MNHEY and CDR2 SMNVEV (reference sequence). The CDR3 is 15 residues long. CDR3 in DNA: TGTGCCAGCAGGGATCCGGGACAGGGGACCTACGAGCAGTACTTC. The encoded protein is CASRDPGQGTYEQYF.

In its sample, this clone was seen once. The rearrangement joins TRBV11-2 to TRBJ1-1; D perhaps matches TRBD1 (6 bases). Germline CDR1 and CDR2: SGHAT and FQNNGV. Trimming pared 0 bases from V and 1 base from J, leaving 15 bases between. This CDR3 region has 17 residues. The CDR3 DNA sequence: TGTGCCAGCAGCTTAGAGGGGGGGACACCCAGGAACACTGAAGCTTTCTTT. Translated: CASSLEGGTPRNTEAFF. The full variable domain, rest sourced from reference TRBV11-2 and TRBJ1-1, is EAGVAQSPRYKIIEKRQSVAFWCNPISGHATLYWYQQILGQGPKLLIQFQNNGVVDDSQLPKDRFSAERLKGVDSTLKIQPAKLEDSAVYLCASSLEGGTPRNTEAFFGQGTRLTVV.

The chain joins TRBV28 to TRBJ2-1; TRBD2 might be the D (6 bases). The V gene's germline CDR1 is MDHEN and CDR2 SYDVKM. Trimming removed 4 bases from V and 2 bases from J, with 15 bases in between. The length of the CDR3 is 16 residues. In DNA form, the CDR3 reads TGTGCCAGCAGTTCCCATAGCGGAACTACCTACAATGAGCAGTTCTTC. It is translated as CASSSHSGTTYNEQFF.

The CDR3: CASSYTDSIKNIQYF. The DNA of the CDR3 is TGTGCCAGCAGCTATACGGACAGCATTAAAAACATTCAGTACTTC. The rearrangement uses TRBV7-9 and TRBJ2-4; maybe TRBD1 (6 bases). CDR1 is SEHNR, CDR2 FQNEAQ, per germline (reference sequence). The CDR3 runs 15 residues. The V gene lost 4 bases and the J gene lost 4 bases, with 14 bases spanning the gap.

This clone occurred a few times. The chain links TRBV5-1 to TRBJ1-6, with D possibly matching TRBD1 (5 bases). CDR3 length equals 15 residues. The V end lost 4 bases, the J end lost 7 bases, and 15 bases lay between the germline ends. Germline V gene data show CDR1 as SGHRS and CDR2 as YFSETQ. CDR3 sequence reads: CASSSTQGSNSPLHF. The CDR3 region has the DNA TGCGCCAGCAGCAGTACTCAGGGAAGCAATTCACCCCTCCACTTT.

V usage is TRBV5-4 and J usage is TRBJ2-1; 12 bases fit TRBD2. V dropped 0 bases and J dropped 6; count of bases not matched to a gene: 7. Germline loops: CDR1 SGHNT, CDR2 YYREEE (reference sequence). The CDR3 loop spans 17 amino acids. The chain's CDR3 is CASSLGGLAGGGNEQFF. DNA for the CDR3: TGTGCCAGCAGCTTGGGGGGTCTAGCGGGAGGGGGCAATGAGCAGTTCTTC.

The CDR3 DNA reads as TGTGCCAGCAGCTGGGGACAGGCTTCCTACGAGCAGTACTTC. Its translation is CASSWGQASYEQYF. V and J are TRBV7-6 and TRBJ2-7; 8 bases are a match to TRBD1. The CDR3 is made up of 14 amino acids. The germline CDR1 and CDR2 sequences are SGHVS and FNYEAQ. V shed 4 bases and J 1 base; nucleotides not matched to a gene: 3.

The chain recombines TRBV29-1 with TRBJ2-1; 11 nucleotides line up with TRBD2. The CDR3 length is 17 residues. Germline values: CDR1 SQVTM, CDR2 ANQGSEA. With V trimmed by 0 bases and J by 9 bases, 13 bases remained unmatched. The CDR3 coding sequence is TGCAGCGTTGAAGACCAGGAACTAGCGGGAGACTTTGTTGAGCAGTTCTTC. Its protein product is CSVEDQELAGDFVEQFF.

This clone was picked up one time. The rearrangement links TRBV27 to TRBJ2-7; TRBD2 aligns across 7 bases. Trimming at V came to 5 bases and at J to 5 bases, leaving 9 bases not matched to a gene. Looked up from germline, CDR1 is MNHEY and CDR2 is SMNVEV (reference sequence). This CDR3 spans 14 amino acids. The CDR3 nucleotides read TGTGCCAGCAGTCCTAGCGGTCCAGCCCACGAGCAGTACTTC. It encodes CASSPSGPAHEQYF.

The chain combines TRBV7-2 with TRBJ2-3, with 10 positions matching TRBD2. The V segment lost 5 bases and the J segment 8 bases; nucleotides outside the gene matches: 13. The length of the CDR3 is 16 residues. Germline CDR1 is SGHTA and CDR2 is FQGNSA. The CDR3 spells CASSQTSGPSGPTQYF. CDR3 DNA sequence: TGTGCCAGCAGCCAGACTAGCGGGCCGTCGGGGCCTACGCAGTATTTT.

This clone was seen just once. The chain carries TRBV23-1 and TRBJ2-3, with D maybe TRBD1 (6 bases). TRBV23-1 is identified as an open reading frame with a role that is uncertain. The CDR3 contains 15 residues. Between the trimmed V and J ends, which lost 3 bases and 4 bases, there was a span of 14 bases. The CDR3 DNA reads TGCGCCAGCAGTCATCGGGACACCGCCCCAGATACGCAGTATTTT. Translated, it gives CASSHRDTAPDTQYF.

V usage is TRBV14 and J usage is TRBJ2-3; D is perhaps TRBD2 (6 bases). The CDR3 has 14 residues. The germline V and J ends were trimmed by 0 bases and 9 bases, with 13 bases remaining between them. CDR1 SGHDN and CDR2 FVKESK come from the germline V gene. The CDR3 DNA reads TGTGCCAGCAGCCAAGATTTTATGGAGGGGACGCAGTATTTT. Its protein is CASSQDFMEGTQYF. The full variable domain, its missing parts supplied by reference TRBV14 and TRBJ2-3, is EAGVTQFPSHSVIEKGQTVTLRCDPISGHDNLYWYRRVMGKEIKFLLHFVKESKQDESGMPNNRFLAERTGGTYSTLKVQPAELEDSGVYFCASSQDFMEGTQYFGPGTRLTVL.

Only a few counts were recorded for this clone. The chain joins TRBV2 to TRBJ2-7; 9 bases align to TRBD2. In germline, CDR1 is SNHLY, CDR2 FYNNEI. This CDR3 comprises 14 residues. V shed 5 bases and J 2 bases; nucleotides not matched to a gene: 4. The CDR3 nucleotides read TGTGCCAGCAGTTGGCTAGCGGGGACCTACGAGCAGTACTTC. Protein sequence: CASSWLAGTYEQYF.

This clone was counted once. The CDR3 region is CAIRGQNPSYEQYF. In DNA form, the CDR3 reads TGTGCCATCCGGGGACAGAACCCCTCCTACGAGCAGTACTTC. The chain employs TRBV10-3 and TRBJ2-7, with 7 bases fitting TRBD1. Germline loops: CDR1 ENHRY, CDR2 SYGVKD. J gave up 0 bases and V 8 bases, and 7 bases lay outside the gene matches. The CDR3 spans 14 residues.

The rearrangement joins TRBV4-3 to TRBJ1-2; perhaps TRBD1 as D (5 bases). The germline gives CDR1 LGHNA, CDR2 YSLEER. Trimming removed 0 bases from V and 0 bases from J, with 5 bases in between. This CDR3 contains 14 residues. The CDR3 bases are TGCGCCAGCAGCCAAGAACAGGCTAACTATGGCTACACCTTC. The encoded protein is CASSQEQANYGYTF.

This chain links TRBV6-1 with TRBJ2-5; a weak D match, TRBD1 (6 bases). This CDR3 region has 15 residues. The V end lost 4 bases, the J end lost 0 bases, and 12 bases lay between the germline ends. CDR1 and CDR2 from the germline V gene are MNHNS and SASEGT. As DNA, the CDR3 is TGTGCCAGCAGTGCAGGGACATACTACCAAGAGACCCAGTACTTC. Protein sequence: CASSAGTYYQETQYF.

This clone was picked up one time. J is TRBJ2-7 and V is TRBV7-9, with 8 bases matching TRBD2. CDR1 and CDR2 (germline): SEHNR, FQNEAQ (reference sequence). The CDR3 contains 15 residues. V gave up 6 bases and J gave up 5 bases; unmatched junction bases: 12. This CDR3 reads CASSPWRGAPNEQYF. CDR3 nucleotides: TGTGCCAGCAGTCCATGGCGGGGGGCGCCCAACGAGCAGTACTTC.

The chain is built from TRBV18 and TRBJ1-1; TRBD1 matches at 9 bases. This CDR3 region has 18 residues. CDR1 is KGHSH, CDR2 LQKENI, per germline. V lost 0 bases and J lost 7; bases outside the gene matches: 15. The CDR3 spells CASSPPRTGVDLPDEAFF. The CDR3 DNA reads as TGTGCCAGCTCACCACCTAGGACAGGGGTGGACTTACCCGATGAAGCTTTCTTT.

The chain carries TRBV28 and TRBJ2-7; maybe TRBD2 (7 bases). Germline V CDR1 and CDR2: MDHEN, SYDVKM. The CDR3 is 14 amino acids. Between the trimmed V and J ends, which lost 6 bases and 6 bases, there was a span of 18 bases. CDR3 in amino acids: CASSPPRGAVEQYF. DNA of the CDR3: TGTGCCAGCAGCCCCCCACGGGGGGCGGTCGAGCAGTACTTC. Full variable domain (rest looked up from reference TRBV28 and TRBJ2-7): DVKVTQSSRYLVKRTGEKVFLECVQDMDHENMFWYRQDPGLGLRLIYFSYDVKMKEKGDIPEGYSVSREKKERFSLILESASTNQTSMYLCASSPPRGAVEQYFGPGTRLTVT.

There are a few counts of this clone. The rearrangement links TRBV6-1 to TRBJ1-1; weak D call: TRBD1 (6 bases). Between the trimmed V and J ends, which lost 3 bases and 5 bases, there was a span of 10 bases. The length of the CDR3 is 13 residues. Germline assignment: CDR1 MNHNS and CDR2 SASEGT. The CDR3 DNA is TGTGCCAGCAGTGAGGGGGCGGGTACTGAAGCTTTCTTT. Translation: CASSEGAGTEAFF.

This clone was observed a few times. The chain has TRBV28 and TRBJ1-5; D unclear. Germline-derived CDR1 and CDR2 are MDHEN and SYDVKM. Between the trimmed V and J ends, which lost 7 bases and 9 bases, there was a span of 13 bases. The CDR3 spans 12 residues. The CDR3 protein is CASTSPRGPQHF. CDR3 in DNA: TGTGCCAGCACCTCCCCCCGGGGGCCCCAGCATTTT.